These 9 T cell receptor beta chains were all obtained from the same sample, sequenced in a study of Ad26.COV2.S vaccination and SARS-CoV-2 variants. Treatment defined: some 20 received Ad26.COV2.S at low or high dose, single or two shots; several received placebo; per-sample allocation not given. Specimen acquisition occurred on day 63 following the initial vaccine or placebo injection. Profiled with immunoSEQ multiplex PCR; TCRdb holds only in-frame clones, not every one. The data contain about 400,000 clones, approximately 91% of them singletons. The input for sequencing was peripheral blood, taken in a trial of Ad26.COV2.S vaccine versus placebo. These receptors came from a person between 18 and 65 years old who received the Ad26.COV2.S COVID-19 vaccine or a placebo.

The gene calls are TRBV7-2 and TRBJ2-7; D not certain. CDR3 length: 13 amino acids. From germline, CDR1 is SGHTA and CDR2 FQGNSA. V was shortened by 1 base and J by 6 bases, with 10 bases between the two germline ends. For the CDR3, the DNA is TGTGCCAGCAGCTTAGGGGCTAGATCCGAGCAGTACTTC. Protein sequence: CASSLGARSEQYF.

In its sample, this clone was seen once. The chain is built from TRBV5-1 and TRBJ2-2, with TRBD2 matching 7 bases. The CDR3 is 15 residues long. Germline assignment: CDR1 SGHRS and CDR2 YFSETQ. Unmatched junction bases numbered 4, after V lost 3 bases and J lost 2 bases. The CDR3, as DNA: TGCGCCAGCAGCTACCGCGGGGGAAACACCGGGGAGCTGTTTTTT. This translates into CASSYRGGNTGELFF.

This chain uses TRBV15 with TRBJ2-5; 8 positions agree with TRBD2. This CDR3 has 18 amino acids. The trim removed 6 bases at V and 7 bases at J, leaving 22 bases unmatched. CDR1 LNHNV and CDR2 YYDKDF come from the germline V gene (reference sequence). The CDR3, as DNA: TGTGCCACCAGTATAGCCCAAGCGGGAGTAGGCGGCAGTGGGACCCAGTACTTC. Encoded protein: CATSIAQAGVGGSGTQYF.

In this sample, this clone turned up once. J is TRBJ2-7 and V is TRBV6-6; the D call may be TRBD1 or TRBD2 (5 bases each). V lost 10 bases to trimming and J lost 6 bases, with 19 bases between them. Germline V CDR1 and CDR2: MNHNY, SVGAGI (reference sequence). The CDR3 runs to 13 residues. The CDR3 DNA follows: TGTGCCACCTCCCGGGGCCCCGCCATCGAGCAGTACTTC. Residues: CATSRGPAIEQYF.

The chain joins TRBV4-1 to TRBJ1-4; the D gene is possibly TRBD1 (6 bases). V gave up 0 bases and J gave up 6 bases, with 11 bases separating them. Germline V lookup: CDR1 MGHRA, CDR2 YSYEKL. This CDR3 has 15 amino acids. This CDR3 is CASSQDGGGDEKLFF. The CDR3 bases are TGCGCCAGCAGCCAAGATGGGGGGGGCGATGAAAAACTGTTTTTT.

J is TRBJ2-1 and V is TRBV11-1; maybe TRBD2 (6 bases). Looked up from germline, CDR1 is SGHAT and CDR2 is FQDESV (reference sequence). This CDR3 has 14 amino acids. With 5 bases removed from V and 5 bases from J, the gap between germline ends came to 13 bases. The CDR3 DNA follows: TGTGCCAGCAGCCCATCGGGAGCTGACAATGAGCAGTTCTTC. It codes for CASSPSGADNEQFF.

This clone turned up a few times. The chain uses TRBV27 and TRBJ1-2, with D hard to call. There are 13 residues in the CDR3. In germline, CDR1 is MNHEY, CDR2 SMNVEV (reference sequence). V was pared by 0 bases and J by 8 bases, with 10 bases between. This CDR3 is CASSLSGTRGYTF. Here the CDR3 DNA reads TGTGCCAGCAGTTTATCGGGCACACGAGGCTACACCTTC.

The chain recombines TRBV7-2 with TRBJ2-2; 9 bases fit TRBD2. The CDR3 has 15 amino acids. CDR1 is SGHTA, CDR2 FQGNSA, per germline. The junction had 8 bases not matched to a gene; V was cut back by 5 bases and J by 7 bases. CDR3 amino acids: CASSRISGGGGELFF. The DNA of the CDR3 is TGTGCCAGCAGCCGCATTAGCGGGGGTGGCGGGGAGCTGTTTTTT.

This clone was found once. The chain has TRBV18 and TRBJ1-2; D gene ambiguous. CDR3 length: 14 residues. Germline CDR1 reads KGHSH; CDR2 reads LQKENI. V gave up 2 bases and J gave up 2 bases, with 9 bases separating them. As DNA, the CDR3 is TGTGCCAGCTCACCAGCCCGGGAAAACTATGGCTACACCTTC. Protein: CASSPARENYGYTF. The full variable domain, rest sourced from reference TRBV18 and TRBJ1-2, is NAGVMQNPRHLVRRRGQEARLRCSPMKGHSHVYWYRQLPEEGLKFMVYLQKENIIDESGMPKERFSAEFPKEGPSILRIQQVVRGDSAAYFCASSPARENYGYTFGSGTRLTVV.